This TCR beta chain comes out of a study of blood T cell repertoires in COVID-19. Study-wide context: Two negative PCRs, clearance, or symptom resolution had been documented for recovered Cohort 3 donors. PBMCs, B-cell-depleted T cells, or T cells provided the cDNA or gDNA that made up the material.

This CDR3 is built from 15 residues. V lost 0 bases, J lost 10 bases, and 9 bases stayed unmatched. Looked up from germline, CDR1 is SGHAT and CDR2 is FQDESV (reference sequence). Profiling relied on immunoSEQ multiplex PCR, and the TCRdb table lists in-frame clones only, not all of them. In the table there are about 150,000 clones, 65% to 80% of which are singletons. This rearrangement joins TRBV11-1 to TRBJ2-1; 7 bases are a match to TRBD2. The TCR comes from a woman in her seventies in a cohort exposed to, infected with or recovered from COVID-19 (not recorded which). The sample comprised PBMCs or T cells enriched from blood (not recorded which). The CDR3 DNA reads as TGTGCCAGCAGCTTAGCGACCGGGAGGCCTCCCGAGCAGTTCTTC. As protein: CASSLATGRPPEQFF.